The rows below give T cell receptor beta chains drawn from one sample of a study of graft-versus-host responses after intestinal transplantation. Antigens of these TCRs are unknown. Assay used: immunoSEQ multiplex PCR; TCRdb lists only in-frame clones, some missing. The sample has over 85,000 clones, 93% seen once. Source: unstimulated CD8+ T cells sorted from spleen or lymph node cells, taken before intestinal transplant. The source is a human donor who received an intestinal transplant. Both conserved end residues are part of each CDR3. The D gene is left open where the match is weak. Clone size is not always given. Where it is, it says once, few, many or a class for expanded clones.

>TRBD2|TRBV30|NA|TRBJ2-2
TGTGCCTGGAGTATGCTAGCGGGAGGGTCCGGGGAGCTGTTTTTT
CAWSMLAGGSGELFF
>NA|TRBV9|NA|TRBJ2-7
TGTGCCAGCGGTCAAGGAGAAAGGTACGAGCAGTACTTC
CASGQGERYEQYF
>NA|TRBV7-3|NA|TRBJ2-7
TGTGCCAGCAGCGCATCGAGGTGGAGCTCCTACGAGCAGTACTTC
CASSASRWSSYEQYF
>TRBD2|TRBV7-3|once|TRBJ2-1
TGTGCCAGCAGCTTAAATCCGTCTAGCGGGACTGAGCAGTTCTTC
CASSLNPSSGTEQFF
>NA|TRBV7-8|once|TRBJ2-7
TGTGCCAGCAGCTGGAGGGAGGGTCAGGGGACCTACGAGCAGTACTTC
CASSWREGQGTYEQYF
>NA|TRBV4-1|NA|TRBJ2-7
TGCGCCAGCAGCCAAGATTGGGGCCGGGTGTACGAGCAGTACTTC
CASSQDWGRVYEQYF
>TRBD2|TRBV6-5|once|TRBJ2-7
TGTGCCAGCAGTTACTCCTGGCTAGCGGGGGAGTACGAGCAGTACTTC
CASSYSWLAGEYEQYF
>NA|TRBV4-1|NA|TRBJ1-1
TGCGCCAGCAGCACAGGTGGTATTGGAGCTTTCTTT
CASSTGGIGAFF
>TRBD1|TRBV5-1|NA|TRBJ2-7
TGCGCCAGCAGCTTGCCCGGGACAGGGTTATACGAGCAGTACTTC
CASSLPGTGLYEQYF
>NA|TRBV21-1|NA|TRBJ2-7
TGTGCCAGCAGAGTCGGATTGCTACACGTGTTAGACGAGCAGTACTTC
CASRVGLLHVLDEQYF
>NA|TRBV4-2|once|TRBJ2-5
TGTGCCAGCAGCCAACACGGGGGTGGTCAAGAGACCCAGTACTTC
CASSQHGGGQETQYF
>TRBD2|TRBV6-5|few|TRBJ2-7
TGTGCCAGCAGTCGACTAGCGAGGTACTACGAGCAGTACTTC
CASSRLARYYEQYF
>NA|TRBV27|NA|TRBJ2-7
TGTGCCAGCAGTTTCCGGGACAACTACGAGCAGTACTTC
CASSFRDNYEQYF
>NA|TRBV2|NA|TRBJ2-1
TGTGCCAGCAATCGCGGAAATGAGCAGTTCTTC
CASNRGNEQFF
>NA|TRBV2|NA|TRBJ1-2
TGTGCCGAGGACGGGAGGGAAGACTATGGCTACACCTTC
CAEDGREDYGYTF
>TRBD2|TRBV6-5|NA|TRBJ2-5
TGTGCCAGCAGTTGGACTAGTTCGGAGACCCAGTACTTC
CASSWTSSETQYF
>TRBD2|TRBV7-9|few|TRBJ2-1
TGTGCCAGCAGCTGGGGACTAGCTGGGAGTGAGCAGTTCTTC
CASSWGLAGSEQFF
>NA|TRBV29-1|NA|TRBJ1-1
TGCAGCGTTGAGGGGAAATGGAACACTGAAGCTTTCTTT
CSVEGKWNTEAFF
>TRBD1|TRBV4-2|NA|TRBJ2-3
TGTGCCAGCAGCCAAGGGCCGACAGGGGGCGGCGCAGATACGCAGTATTTT
CASSQGPTGGGADTQYF
>TRBD1|TRBV5-1|once|TRBJ2-7
TGCGCCAGCAGCGTGGGGACAGGCTACGAGCAGTACTTC
CASSVGTGYEQYF
>NA|TRBV7-9|NA|TRBJ2-2
TGTGCCAGCAGCTTTGGCCGGGCCCCCGGGGAGCTGTTTTTT
CASSFGRAPGELFF
>NA|TRBV27|NA|TRBJ2-1
TGTGCCAGCAGTTTACAGGGTAATGAGCAGTTCTTC
CASSLQGNEQFF
>TRBD1|TRBV7-8|NA|TRBJ2-3
TGTGCCAGCAGCCCAGGGACAGGGGGCGGCACAGATACGCAGTATTTT
CASSPGTGGGTDTQYF
>NA|TRBV7-8|NA|TRBJ2-5
TGTGCCAGCAGCTTAGAGGCTAGCCTACAAGAGACCCAGTACTTC
CASSLEASLQETQYF
>NA|TRBV5-4|NA|TRBJ1-2
TGTGCCAGCAGCTGGGGGGACACTAGCAACTATGGCTACACCTTC
CASSWGDTSNYGYTF
>NA|TRBV9|NA|TRBJ2-5
TGTGCCAGCAGCGTAGGGAGGGTCGGGGAGACCCAGTACTTC
CASSVGRVGETQYF
>NA|TRBV13|NA|TRBJ1-5
TGTGCCAGCAGCCCCGAAGAGGGAAATCAGCCCCAGCATTTT
CASSPEEGNQPQHF
>NA|TRBV9|NA|TRBJ2-5
TGTGCCAGCAGCTCTAGGAACCCGGGGGAGGAGACCCAGTACTTC
CASSSRNPGEETQYF
>NA|TRBV7-8|NA|TRBJ2-1
TGTGCCAGCAGCTTAGCGCCTAGGTCCAATGAGCAGTTCTTC
CASSLAPRSNEQFF
>NA|TRBV9|NA|TRBJ2-7
TGTGCCAGCAGCTCAAGAACGGGCAACGAGCAGTACTTC
CASSSRTGNEQYF
>NA|TRBV6-4|NA|TRBJ2-3
TGTGCCAGCAGTGATACGGGGACGGTACACACAGATACGCAGTATTTT
CASSDTGTVHTDTQYF
>TRBD1|TRBV27|NA|TRBJ2-5
TGTGCCAGCAGTCCGACAGGGGGCCAAGAGACCCAGTACTTC
CASSPTGGQETQYF
>TRBD1|TRBV5-1|NA|TRBJ1-3
TGCGCCAGCAGCTCGACAGGGAACTCTGGAAACACCATATATTTT
CASSSTGNSGNTIYF